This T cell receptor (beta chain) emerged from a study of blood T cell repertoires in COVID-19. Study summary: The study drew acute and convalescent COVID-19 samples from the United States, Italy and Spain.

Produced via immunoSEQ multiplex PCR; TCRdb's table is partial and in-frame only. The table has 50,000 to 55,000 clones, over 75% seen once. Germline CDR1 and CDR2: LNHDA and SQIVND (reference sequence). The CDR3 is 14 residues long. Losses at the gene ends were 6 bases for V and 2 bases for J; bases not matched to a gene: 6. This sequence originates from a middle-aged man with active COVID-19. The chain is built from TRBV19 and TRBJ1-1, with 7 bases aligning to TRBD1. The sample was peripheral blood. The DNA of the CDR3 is TGTGCCAGTAGGAAACAGGGGACAAACACTGAAGCTTTCTTT. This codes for CASRKQGTNTEAFF.